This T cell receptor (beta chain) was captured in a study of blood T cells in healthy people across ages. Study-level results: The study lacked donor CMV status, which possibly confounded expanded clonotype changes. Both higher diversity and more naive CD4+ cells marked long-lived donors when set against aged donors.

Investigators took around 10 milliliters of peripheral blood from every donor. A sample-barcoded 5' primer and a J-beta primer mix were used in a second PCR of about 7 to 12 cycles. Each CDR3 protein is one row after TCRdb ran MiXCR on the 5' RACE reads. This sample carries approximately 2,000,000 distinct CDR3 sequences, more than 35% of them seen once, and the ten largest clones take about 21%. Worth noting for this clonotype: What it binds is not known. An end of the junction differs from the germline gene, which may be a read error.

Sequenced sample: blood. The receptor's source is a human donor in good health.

The DNA of the CDR3 is TGCAGCGTCGCGGGACAGGGGTACAATGGGCAGTTCTTC. It codes for CSVAGQGYNGQFF. The chain recombines TRBV29-1 with TRBJ2-1; 10 positions agree with TRBD1. CDR1 SQVTM and CDR2 ANQGSEA come from the germline V gene. This CDR3 is built from 13 residues.